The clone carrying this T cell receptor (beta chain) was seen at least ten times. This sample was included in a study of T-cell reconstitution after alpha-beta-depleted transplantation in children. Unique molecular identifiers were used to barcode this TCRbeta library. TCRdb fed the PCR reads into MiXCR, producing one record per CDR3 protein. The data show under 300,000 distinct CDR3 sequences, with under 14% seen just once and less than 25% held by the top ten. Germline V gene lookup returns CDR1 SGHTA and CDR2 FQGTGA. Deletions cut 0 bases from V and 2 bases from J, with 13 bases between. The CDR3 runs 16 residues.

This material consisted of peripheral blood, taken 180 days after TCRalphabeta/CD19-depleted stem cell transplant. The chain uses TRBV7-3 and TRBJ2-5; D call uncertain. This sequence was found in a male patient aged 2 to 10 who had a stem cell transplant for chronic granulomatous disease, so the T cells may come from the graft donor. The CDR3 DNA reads TGTGCCAGCAGCTTAACCGGTGTAGGTCCACAAGAGACCCAGTACTTC. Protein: CASSLTGVGPQETQYF. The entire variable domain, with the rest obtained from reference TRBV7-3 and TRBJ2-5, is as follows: GAGVSQTPSNKVTEKGKYVELRCDPISGHTALYWYRQSLGQGPEFLIYFQGTGAADDSGLPNDRFFAVRPEGSVSTLKIQRTERGDSAVYLCASSLTGVGPQETQYFGPGTRLLVL.